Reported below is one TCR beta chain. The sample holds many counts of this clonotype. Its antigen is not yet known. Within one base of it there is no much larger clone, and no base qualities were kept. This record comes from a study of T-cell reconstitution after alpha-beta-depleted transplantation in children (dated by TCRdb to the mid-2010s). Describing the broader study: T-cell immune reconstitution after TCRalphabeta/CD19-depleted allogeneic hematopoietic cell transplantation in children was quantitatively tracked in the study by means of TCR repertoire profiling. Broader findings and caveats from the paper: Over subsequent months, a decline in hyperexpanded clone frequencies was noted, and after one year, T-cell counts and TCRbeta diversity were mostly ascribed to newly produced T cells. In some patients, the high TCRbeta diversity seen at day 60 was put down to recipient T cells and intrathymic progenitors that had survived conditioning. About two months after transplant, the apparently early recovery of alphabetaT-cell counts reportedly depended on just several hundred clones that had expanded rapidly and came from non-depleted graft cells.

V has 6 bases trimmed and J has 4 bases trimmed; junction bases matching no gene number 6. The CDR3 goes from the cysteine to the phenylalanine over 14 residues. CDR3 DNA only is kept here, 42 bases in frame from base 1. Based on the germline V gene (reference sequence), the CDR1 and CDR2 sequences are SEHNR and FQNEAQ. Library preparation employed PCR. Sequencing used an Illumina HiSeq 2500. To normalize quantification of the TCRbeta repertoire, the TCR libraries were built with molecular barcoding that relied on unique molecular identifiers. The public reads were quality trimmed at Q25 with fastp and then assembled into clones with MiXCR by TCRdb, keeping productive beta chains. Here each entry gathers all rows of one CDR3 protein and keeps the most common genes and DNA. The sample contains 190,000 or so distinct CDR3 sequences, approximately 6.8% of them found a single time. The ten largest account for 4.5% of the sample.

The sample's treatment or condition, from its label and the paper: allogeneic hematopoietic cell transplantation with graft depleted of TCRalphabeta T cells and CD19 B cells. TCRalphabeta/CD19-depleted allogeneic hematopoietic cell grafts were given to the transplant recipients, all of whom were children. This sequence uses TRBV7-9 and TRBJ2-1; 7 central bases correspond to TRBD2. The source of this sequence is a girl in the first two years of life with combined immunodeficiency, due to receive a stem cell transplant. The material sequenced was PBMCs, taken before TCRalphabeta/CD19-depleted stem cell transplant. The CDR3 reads CASSYRGEYNEQFF. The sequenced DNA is TGTGCCAGCAGTTACCGGGGGGAGTACAATGAGCAGTTCTTC.